A single sample is the source of the 2 T cell receptor beta chains below, sequenced in a study of CD8+CD57+ T cells in acquired aplastic anemia. Genomic DNA provided the template from which TCR beta VDJ and CDR3 profiles were obtained. Using its own MiXCR run on the reads, TCRdb lists one record per CDR3 protein. Of approximately 81,000 distinct CDR3 sequences in the sample, more than 40% are singletons; the top ten hold over 50%. Sequencing was carried out using sorted CD4+, CD8+, or CD8+CD57+ T cells (not recorded which) from PBMCs. The receptors shown here come from a human donor in good health, serving as a control.

This clonotype was seen more than once but under ten times. This chain uses TRBV12-5 with TRBJ2-2; 7 bases line up with TRBD2. This CDR3 contains 18 residues. Germline CDR1 is LGHNT and CDR2 is FRNRAP. V dropped 0 bases and J dropped 5; count of bases not matched to a gene: 12. CDR3: CASGLVVLAGELTGELFF. In nucleotides, the CDR3 is TGTGCTAGTGGTTTGGTAGTTTTGGCGGGAGAGTTAACCGGGGAGCTGTTTTTT.

Only a few counts were recorded for this clonotype. This chain uses TRBV4-1 with TRBJ2-1, with 9 bases fitting TRBD2. This CDR3 has 14 residues. V dropped 8 bases and J dropped 6; count of bases not matched to a gene: 8. Germline V CDR1 and CDR2: MGHRA, YSYEKL. The CDR3 protein is CASRSGRGGNEQFF. DNA of the CDR3: TGCGCCAGCCGCTCGGGGCGGGGGGGCAATGAGCAGTTCTTC.